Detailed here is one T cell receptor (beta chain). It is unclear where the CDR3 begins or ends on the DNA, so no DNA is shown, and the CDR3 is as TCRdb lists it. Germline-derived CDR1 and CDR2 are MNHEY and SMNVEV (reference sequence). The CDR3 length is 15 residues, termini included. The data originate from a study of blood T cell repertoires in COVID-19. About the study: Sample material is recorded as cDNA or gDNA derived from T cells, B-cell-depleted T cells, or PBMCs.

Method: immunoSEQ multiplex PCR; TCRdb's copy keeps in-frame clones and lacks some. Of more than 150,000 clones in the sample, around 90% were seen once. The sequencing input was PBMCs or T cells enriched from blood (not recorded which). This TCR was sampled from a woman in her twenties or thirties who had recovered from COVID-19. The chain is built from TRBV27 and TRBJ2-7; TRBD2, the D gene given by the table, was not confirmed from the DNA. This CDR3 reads CASSSSGLAVLKQYF.